This TCR beta chain derives from a study of blood T cell repertoires in COVID-19. Across the whole study: Material from acute and convalescent COVID-19 was sourced from the United States, Italy and Spain. PBMCs, B-cell-depleted T cells, or T cells provided the cDNA or gDNA that made up the material.

V lost 1 base to trimming and J lost 2 bases; unmatched junction nucleotides: 3. The CDR3 is made up of 16 amino acids. CDR1 is SGHTA and CDR2 is FQGTGA in the germline V gene. Per the original data handling: Estimation of nucleated cell counts was performed using reference gene primer amplification. Repertoires were generated with immunoSEQ multiplex PCR, while TCRdb's copy carries only in-frame clones and drops some. V and J calls and clone size are given by that table; D and trimming were obtained from the DNA. The sample lists 240,000 or so clones, roughly nine tenths occurring once. Material for sequencing was peripheral blood. The chain employs TRBV7-3 and TRBJ2-3; 10 bases map to TRBD2. The TCR originated in a man aged 55-75 years with acute or convalescent COVID-19. The CDR3 is CASSLRAGGSTDTQYF. CDR3 nucleotides: TGTGCCAGCAGCTTAAGAGCGGGAGGGTCCACAGATACGCAGTATTTT. The entire variable domain, with the rest obtained from reference TRBV7-3 and TRBJ2-3, is as follows: GAGVSQTPSNKVTEKGKYVELRCDPISGHTALYWYRQSLGQGPEFLIYFQGTGAADDSGLPNDRFFAVRPEGSVSTLKIQRTERGDSAVYLCASSLRAGGSTDTQYFGPGTRLTVL.